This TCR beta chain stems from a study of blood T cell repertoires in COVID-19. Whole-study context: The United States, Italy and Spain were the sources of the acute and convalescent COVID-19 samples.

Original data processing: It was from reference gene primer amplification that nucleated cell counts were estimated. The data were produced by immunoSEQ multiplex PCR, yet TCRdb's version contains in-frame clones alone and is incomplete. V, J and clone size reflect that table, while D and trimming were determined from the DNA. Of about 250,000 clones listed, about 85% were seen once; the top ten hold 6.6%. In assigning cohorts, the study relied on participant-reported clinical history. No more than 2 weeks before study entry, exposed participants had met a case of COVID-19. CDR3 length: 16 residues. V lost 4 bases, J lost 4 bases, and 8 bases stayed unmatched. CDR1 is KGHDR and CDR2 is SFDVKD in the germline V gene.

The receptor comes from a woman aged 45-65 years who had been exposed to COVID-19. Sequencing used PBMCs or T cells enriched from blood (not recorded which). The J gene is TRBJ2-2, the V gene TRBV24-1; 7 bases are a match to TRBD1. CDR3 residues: CATSEQQGFGTGELFF. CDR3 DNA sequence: TGTGCCACCAGTGAACAACAGGGGTTCGGCACCGGGGAGCTGTTTTTT.